This T cell receptor (beta chain) was profiled in a study of blood T cell repertoires in COVID-19. Background on the study: PBMCs, B-cell-depleted T cells, or T cells provided the cDNA or gDNA that made up the material.

In the original workflow: Amplification of reference gene primers was used by the study to estimate nucleated cell counts. The assay was immunoSEQ multiplex PCR, and TCRdb's table has in-frame clones only and misses some. D and trimming come from the DNA, and the V and J calls and clone size come from that table. The sample has about 55,000 clones, about nine tenths seen once. Germline V gives CDR1 MDHEN, CDR2 SYDVKM. V gave up 6 bases and J gave up 6 bases; unmatched junction bases: 9. The CDR3 consists of 16 residues. This chain links TRBV28 with TRBJ1-4; TRBD1 matches 11 bases. The sequence came from a man between 65 and 85 years old with acute or convalescent COVID-19. Sequencing used peripheral blood. CDR3 bases: TGTGCCAGCAGAAGGTGGGACAGGGGGATATATGAAAAACTGTTTTTT. It codes for CASRRWDRGIYEKLFF.